This TCR beta chain was retrieved from a study of tumor-infiltrating lymphocytes in primary liver carcinoma. CDR3 length: 15 residues. J gave up 5 bases and V 7 bases, and 13 bases lay outside the gene matches. Germline V gene lookup returns CDR1 SNHLY and CDR2 FYNNEI. Co-extraction of both nucleic acids (RNA and DNA) used about 18-31 mg of unsorted bulk tissue. Uniformly, tumor samples exhibited a viable tumor cell fraction exceeding 75%. Of note for this clonotype: Its target is not known.

General study findings and limits: Just about 7.5-25% of leading clones were found in every one of five regions. Tumor-adjacent and tumor-blood pairs overlapped less than tumor region pairs did.

Starting material of 500 to 600 ng total RNA yielded TCR beta cDNA via a constant-region primer. Three nested multiplex PCR rounds, a slightly modified ARM-PCR, produced the libraries for TCR beta. Running 9 to 11 cycles apiece, the first two PCR rounds relied on TRBV1-TRBV30 forward primers together with a C-beta reverse primer. TCRdb independently ran MiXCR on the multiplex PCR reads; one entry per CDR3 protein. The data contain around 80,000 distinct CDR3 sequences, more than 65% of them singletons. This receptor was taken from a man aged 40-50 years with primary liver carcinoma and hepatitis B virus infection. Sequencing was done on a sample of liver tumor tissue from sampling region 1. Subset in this sample: tumor region T1, superior pole. The chain joins TRBV2 to TRBJ1-2; TRBD1 agrees at 7 bases. This chain's CDR3 is CASNVPREGAYGYTF. CDR3 DNA sequence: TGTGCCAGCAACGTGCCCCGGGAGGGGGCTTATGGCTACACCTTC.